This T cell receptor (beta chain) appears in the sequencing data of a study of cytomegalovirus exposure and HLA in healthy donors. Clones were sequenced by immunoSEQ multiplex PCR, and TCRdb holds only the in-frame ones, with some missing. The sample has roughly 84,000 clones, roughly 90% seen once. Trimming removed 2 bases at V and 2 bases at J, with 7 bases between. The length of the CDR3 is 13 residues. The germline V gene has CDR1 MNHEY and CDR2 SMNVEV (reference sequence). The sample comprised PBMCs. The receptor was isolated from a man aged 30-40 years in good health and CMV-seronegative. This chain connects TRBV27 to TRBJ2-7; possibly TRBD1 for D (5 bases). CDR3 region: CASSLKTAYEQYF. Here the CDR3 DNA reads TGTGCCAGCAGTTTAAAGACAGCCTACGAGCAGTACTTC.